This section outlines one TCR beta chain sequence together with its context. Its antigen remains undetermined. Base qualities were left out, and no much larger clone turns up one base away. This entry comes from a study of CD8+ T cells in alopecia areata (dated by TCRdb to the late 2010s). Turning to the overall study: Treated patients were enrolled in an open-label pilot trial of oral tofacitinib, 5 to 10 mg twice daily, for moderate-to-severe alopecia areata. For the treated patients, the SALT score, which quantifies what percentage of scalp surface area is affected, served as the measure of disease severity. Patients on tofacitinib were biopsied at baseline and after 4 and 24 weeks of treatment, and several of the patients also had a later scalp biopsy. Tofacitinib was given for 6 to 18 months, followed by 6 months of follow-up off drug to assess delayed response and recurrence. RNA came from the PAXgene miRNA kit for fixed scalp, the miRNeasy kit for PBMCs, and the RNeasy kit for mouse skin. Scalp clonality was compared across normal scalp (n=4), patchy alopecia areata scalp (n=8), and alopecia totalis/universalis scalp (n=8). To study T cell clonal expansion in alopecia areata, the researchers applied high-throughput TCRbeta sequencing to both the C3H/HeJ mouse model and human patients. In humans, TCRbeta sequencing was performed on scalp tissue and on sorted CD4+ and CD8+ peripheral blood T cells from healthy controls and from patients with patchy or totalis/universalis alopecia areata. Amplification of TCRbeta CDR3 regions was done by immunoSEQ multiplex PCR using 35 Vbeta forward primers and 13 Jbeta reverse primers. The paper as a whole reports these results and caveats: Shared TCR sequences between patients were less evident than in mice, which may be partly attributable to HLA diversity in the patient population. Because the treated cohort was small and had only one nonresponder, larger studies are needed to examine links between baseline CD8+ expansion and response. During tofacitinib treatment, many expanded lesional clones remained in scalp and blood, and this persistence may partly explain relapse after treatment is stopped. Tofacitinib significantly lowered scalp clonality and the number of expanded CD8+ clones among the top 100 scalp clones. Scalp TCR repertoire analysis is complicated because resident alphabeta T cells in normal human skin are also sequenced, whereas mouse skin is dominated by gammadelta T cells. Higher clonality and more expanded CD8+ clones were observed in lesional scalp than in normal scalp, particularly in alopecia totalis/universalis, a finding suggestive of antigenic drive.

Libraries were prepared through the immunoSEQ multiplex PCR assay. RNA was extracted from all samples and reverse transcribed into cDNA as template for TCR sequencing. First-strand cDNA was synthesized using SuperScript III with a 2:1 mix of oligo-dT and random hexamers. A synthetic immune receptor repertoire was used to gauge amplification bias, and whatever bias remained was removed computationally. The authors' pipeline ran thus. Raw reads were preprocessed to remove errors, and CDR3 was defined according to IMGT conventions as the region from the conserved cysteine to phenylalanine. Clonality was computed by normalizing Shannon entropy by log2 of the number of productive unique TCRs and subtracting the result from 1. Scalp TCRbeta sequences were cross-referenced with sorted blood CD4 and CD8 repertoires so that the CD4 or CD8 identity of scalp clones could be inferred. The table was pulled from immuneACCESS by TCRdb, which kept in-frame rearrangements only. Such tables lose some clones; where checked, under half of the loss comes from unresolved V genes, and the rest has no known cause. That table supplies the V and J calls and clone size; D and trimming were determined from the DNA. The sample table lists some 180,000 clones, approximately 50% of them with a count of one. Over 9% of the sample is held by the ten biggest clonotypes.

What the treatment or condition label conveys for this sample: oral pan-JAK inhibitor, 5-10 mg twice daily. Lesional scalp punch biopsies and peripheral blood were collected from alopecia areata patients. PBMCs were isolated by density centrifugation and stained for CD3, CD4 and CD8, after which CD4+ and CD8+ T cells were sorted on a FACSAria. In the germline V gene, CDR1 corresponds to MGHRA and CDR2 to YSYEKL. The CDR3, cysteine through phenylalanine, is 15 amino acids long. Only the CDR3 portion is preserved as DNA: 45 bases, with reading frame beginning at the first base. V is clipped by 4 bases and J by 3 bases, and the sequence between their germline boundaries is 13 bases long.

Recombination connected TRBV4-1 to TRBJ1-5, with TRBD1 tentatively as D gene (5 bases match). This sequence originates from a human donor with alopecia areata. Sequencing used CD8+ T cells sorted from blood, obtained around week 53, from a patient treated with tofacitinib. The CDR3 loop reads CASSPRDRDNQPQHF. The nucleotide sequence is given as TGCGCCAGCAGCCCCCGCGACAGAGACAATCAGCCCCAGCATTTT.